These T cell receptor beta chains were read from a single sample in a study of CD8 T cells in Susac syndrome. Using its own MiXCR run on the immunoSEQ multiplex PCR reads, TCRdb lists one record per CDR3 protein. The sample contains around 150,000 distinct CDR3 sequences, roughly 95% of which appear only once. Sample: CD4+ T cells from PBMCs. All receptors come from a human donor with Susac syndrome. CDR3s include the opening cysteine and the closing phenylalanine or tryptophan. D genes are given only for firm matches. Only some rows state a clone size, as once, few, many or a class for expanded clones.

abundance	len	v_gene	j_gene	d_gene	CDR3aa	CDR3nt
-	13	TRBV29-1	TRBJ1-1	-	CSVAGHLNTEAFF	TGCAGCGTAGCGGGACACTTGAACACTGAAGCTTTCTTT
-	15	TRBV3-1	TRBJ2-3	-	CASSQDGASTDTQYF	TGTGCCAGCAGCCAAGACGGGGCTAGCACAGATACGCAGTATTTT
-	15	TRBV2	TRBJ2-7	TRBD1	CASMGLTGVGHEQYF	TGTGCCAGCATGGGGCTGACAGGGGTTGGGCACGAGCAGTACTTC
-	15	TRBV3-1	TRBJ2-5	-	CASSQDPGSQETQYF	TGTGCCAGCAGCCAAGATCCGGGCAGCCAAGAGACCCAGTACTTC
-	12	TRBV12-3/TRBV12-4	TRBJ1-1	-	CASSEGLPEAFF	TGTGCCAGCAGTGAAGGGTTGCCTGAAGCTTTCTTT
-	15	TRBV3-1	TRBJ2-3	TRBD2	CASSQLAGGTDTQYF	TGTGCCAGCAGCCAACTAGCGGGGGGCACAGATACGCAGTATTTT
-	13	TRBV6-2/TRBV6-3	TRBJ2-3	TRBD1	CASKYRGTDTQYF	TGTGCCAGCAAGTACAGGGGGACAGATACGCAGTATTTT
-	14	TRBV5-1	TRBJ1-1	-	CASSPGGADTEAFF	TGCGCCAGCAGCCCCGGCGGGGCGGACACTGAAGCTTTCTTT
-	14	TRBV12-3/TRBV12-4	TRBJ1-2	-	CASIGPRRNYGYTF	TGTGCCAGCATAGGGCCAAGGCGAAACTATGGCTACACCTTC
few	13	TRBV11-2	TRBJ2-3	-	CASSFPSTDTQYF	TGTGCCAGCAGCTTTCCTAGCACAGATACGCAGTATTTT
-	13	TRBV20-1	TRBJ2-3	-	CSASKEGGDTQYF	TGCAGTGCTTCAAAGGAGGGTGGTGATACGCAGTATTTT
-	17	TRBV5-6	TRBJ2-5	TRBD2	CASSPRRLAGERETQYF	TGTGCCAGCAGCCCCCGGCGTCTAGCGGGAGAGCGAGAGACCCAGTACTTC
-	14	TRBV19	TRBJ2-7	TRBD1	CATSTGTEPYEQYF	TGTGCCACCAGCACCGGGACAGAGCCCTACGAGCAGTACTTC
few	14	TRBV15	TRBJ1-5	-	CATSRDRGNQPQHF	TGTGCCACCAGCAGAGACAGGGGTAATCAGCCCCAGCATTTT
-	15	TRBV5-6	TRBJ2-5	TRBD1	CASRTTDRELETQYF	TGTGCCAGCAGGACAACCGACAGGGAATTAGAGACCCAGTACTTC
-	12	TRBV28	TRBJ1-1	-	CASSLRATEAFF	TGTGCCAGCAGTTTACGGGCCACTGAAGCTTTCTTT
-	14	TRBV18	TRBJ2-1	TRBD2	CATGSGRAYNEQFF	TGTGCCACCGGTAGCGGGAGGGCCTACAATGAGCAGTTCTTC
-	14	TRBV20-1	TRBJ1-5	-	CSARDSLSNQPQHF	TGCAGTGCTAGAGACAGCTTGAGCAATCAGCCCCAGCATTTT
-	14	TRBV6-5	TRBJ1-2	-	CASSYSALPYGYTF	TGTGCCAGCAGTTACTCGGCCTTACCCTATGGCTACACCTTC
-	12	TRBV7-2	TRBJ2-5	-	CASSFPWETQYF	TGTGCCAGCAGCTTTCCATGGGAGACCCAGTACTTC
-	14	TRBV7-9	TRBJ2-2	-	CASSLVSVGRELFF	TGTGCCAGCAGCTTAGTGTCCGTGGGCCGGGAGCTGTTTTTT
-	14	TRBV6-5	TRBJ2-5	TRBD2	CASSYSGGGETQYF	TGTGCCAGCAGTTACTCTGGGGGGGGAGAGACCCAGTACTTC
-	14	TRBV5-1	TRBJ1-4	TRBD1	CASRTGGTAEKLFF	TGCGCCAGCAGGACAGGGGGCACAGCCGAAAAACTGTTTTTT
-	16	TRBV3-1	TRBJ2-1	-	CASSSVGSGSYNEQFF	TGTGCCAGCAGCTCCGTCGGGAGCGGTTCGTACAATGAGCAGTTCTTC
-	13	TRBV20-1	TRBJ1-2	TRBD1	CSASPTGVNGYTF	TGCAGTGCTAGTCCCACAGGGGTTAATGGCTACACCTTC
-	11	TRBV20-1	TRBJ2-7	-	CSASPGAAVYF	TGCAGTGCTAGTCCGGGGGCCGCTGTTTACTTC
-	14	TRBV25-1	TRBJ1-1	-	CASSRQEGGTEAFF	TGTGCCAGCAGTCGACAGGAGGGGGGGACTGAAGCTTTCTTT
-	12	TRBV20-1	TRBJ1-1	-	CSARGGDTEAFF	TGCAGTGCTAGGGGGGGGGATACTGAAGCTTTCTTT
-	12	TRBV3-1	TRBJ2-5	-	CASSQDRETQYF	TGTGCCAGCAGCCAAGATCGAGAAACCCAGTACTTC
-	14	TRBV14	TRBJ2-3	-	CASSQGGRTDTQYF	TGTGCCAGCAGCCAAGGAGGGCGCACAGATACGCAGTATTTT
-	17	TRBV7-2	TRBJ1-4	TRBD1	CASSLGDRPTTLEKLFF	TGTGCCAGCAGCTTGGGGGACAGGCCGACCACTTTGGAAAAACTGTTTTTT
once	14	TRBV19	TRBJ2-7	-	CASSMPGGGHEQYF	TGTGCCAGTAGTATGCCCGGCGGGGGCCACGAGCAGTACTTC
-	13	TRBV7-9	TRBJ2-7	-	CASSLDPLYEQYF	TGTGCCAGCAGCTTAGACCCACTCTACGAGCAGTACTTC
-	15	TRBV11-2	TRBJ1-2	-	CASSSARRANYGYTF	TGTGCCAGCAGCTCGGCACGGAGAGCTAACTATGGCTACACCTTC
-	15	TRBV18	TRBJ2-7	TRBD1	CASSPSGGSLNEQYF	TGTGCCAGCTCACCTTCAGGGGGCTCCCTTAACGAGCAGTACTTC
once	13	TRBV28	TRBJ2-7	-	CASSLFGSYEQYF	TGTGCCAGCAGTTTATTCGGCAGCTACGAGCAGTACTTC
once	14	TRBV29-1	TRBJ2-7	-	CSVVGPGRAYEQYF	TGCAGCGTTGTAGGTCCAGGCAGGGCCTACGAGCAGTACTTC
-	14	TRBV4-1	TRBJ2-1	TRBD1	CASSHTTGNNEQFF	TGCGCCAGCAGCCACACGACAGGGAACAATGAGCAGTTCTTC
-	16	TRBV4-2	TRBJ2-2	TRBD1	CASSPRDRGDTGELFF	TGTGCCAGCAGCCCCCGGGACAGGGGCGACACCGGGGAGCTGTTTTTT
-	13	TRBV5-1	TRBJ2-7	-	CASSAGSTYEQYF	TGCGCCAGCAGCGCCGGGAGCACCTACGAGCAGTACTTC
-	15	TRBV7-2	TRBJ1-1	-	CASSFRLILNTEAFF	TGTGCCAGCAGCTTTAGGTTAATCTTGAACACTGAAGCTTTCTTT